This note documents a single TCR beta chain sequence. Its antigen is unidentified. The data originate from a study of siplizumab effects on memory and regulatory T cells. Whole-study findings and limits: Siplizumab caused a significant drop in alloreactive sequences traceable to unstimulated CD4+ memory cells. Suppression by proliferating Tregs derived from siplizumab cultures was not verified. No naive or memory phenotype could be assigned to roughly 80-95% of proliferating clones. Contribution to the alloresponse seemed major for naive T cells, which also seemed more diverse than memory cells.

The CDR3 has 16 amino acids. The table came from immunoSEQ multiplex PCR; TCRdb's copy has only in-frame clones and leaves some out. The sample yields 80,000 to 95,000 clones, 95% seen once. The sample taken for sequencing was CD8+ T cells sorted from blood. The TCR was taken from a human donor in good health. The rearrangement links TRBV21-1 to TRBJ2-7; the table gives TRBD1 as D, unverified against the DNA. TRBV21-1 is described as a pseudogene. The chain's CDR3 is CASSERHRTKTYEQYF. CDR3 sequence (DNA): TGTGCCAGCAGCGAACGCCATCGGACAAAAACCTACGAGCAGTACTTC.